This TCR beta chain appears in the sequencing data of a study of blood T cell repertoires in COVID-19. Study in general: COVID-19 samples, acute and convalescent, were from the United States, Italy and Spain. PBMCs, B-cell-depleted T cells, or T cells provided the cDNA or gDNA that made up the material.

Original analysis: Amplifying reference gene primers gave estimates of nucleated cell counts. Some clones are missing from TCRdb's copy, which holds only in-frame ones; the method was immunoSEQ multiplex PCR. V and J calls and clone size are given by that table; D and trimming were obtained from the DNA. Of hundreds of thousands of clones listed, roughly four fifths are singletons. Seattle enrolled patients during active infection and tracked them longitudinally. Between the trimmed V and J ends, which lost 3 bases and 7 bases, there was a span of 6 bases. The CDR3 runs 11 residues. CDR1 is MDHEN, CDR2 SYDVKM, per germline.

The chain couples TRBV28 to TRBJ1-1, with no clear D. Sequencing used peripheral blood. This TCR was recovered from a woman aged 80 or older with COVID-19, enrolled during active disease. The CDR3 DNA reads TGTGCCAGCAGTTTGGCCTTTGAAGCTTTCTTT. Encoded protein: CASSLAFEAFF.